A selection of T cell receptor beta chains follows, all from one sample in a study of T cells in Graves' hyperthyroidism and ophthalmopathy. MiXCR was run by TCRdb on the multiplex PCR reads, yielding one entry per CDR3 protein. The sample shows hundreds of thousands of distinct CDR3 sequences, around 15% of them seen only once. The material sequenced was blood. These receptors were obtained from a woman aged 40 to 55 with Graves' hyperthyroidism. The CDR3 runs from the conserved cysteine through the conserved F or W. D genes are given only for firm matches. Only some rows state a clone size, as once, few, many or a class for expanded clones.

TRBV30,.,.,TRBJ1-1,CAWLAHSGTEAFF,TGTGCCTGGTTGGCCCATTCGGGCACTGAAGCTTTCTTT
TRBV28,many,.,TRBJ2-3,CASSNRDLPTNTQYF,TGTGCCAGCAGCAACCGGGACTTACCCACGAATACGCAGTATTTT
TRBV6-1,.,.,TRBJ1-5,CASSDLVSNQPQHF,TGTGCCAGCAGCGACCTAGTTAGCAATCAGCCCCAGCATTTT
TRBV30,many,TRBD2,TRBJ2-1,CAWSGGTYNEQFF,TGTGCCTGGAGCGGGGGGACCTACAATGAGCAGTTCTTC
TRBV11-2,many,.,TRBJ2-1,CASSLGPSSYNEQFF,TGTGCCAGCAGCTTAGGACCCAGCTCCTACAATGAGCAGTTCTTC
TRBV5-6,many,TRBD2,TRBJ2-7,CASSPRGRGSSYEQYF,TGTGCCAGCAGCCCCAGAGGGCGGGGGAGCTCCTACGAGCAGTACTTC
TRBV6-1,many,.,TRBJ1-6,CAASTVQGAPLHF,TGTGCCGCATCGACAGTTCAAGGGGCGCCCCTCCACTTT
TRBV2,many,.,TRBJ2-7,CASNTDFYEQYF,TGTGCCAGCAATACAGATTTCTACGAGCAGTACTTC
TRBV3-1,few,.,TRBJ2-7,CASSPSRAQDYEQYF,TGTGCCAGCAGCCCTAGTAGGGCCCAGGACTACGAGCAGTACTTC
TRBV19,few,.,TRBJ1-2,CASSMVGAVGYGYTF,TGTGCCAGTAGTATGGTCGGAGCCGTGGGCTATGGCTACACCTTC
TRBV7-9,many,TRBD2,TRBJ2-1,CASSLLAGANNEQFF,TGTGCCAGCAGCTTACTAGCGGGAGCTAACAATGAGCAGTTCTTC
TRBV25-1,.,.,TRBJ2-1,CASSISSGLRNEQFF,TGTGCCAGCAGTATTAGCAGCGGCCTTAGGAATGAGCAGTTCTTC
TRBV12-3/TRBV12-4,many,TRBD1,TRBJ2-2,CASSLGTGANTGELFF,TGTGCCAGCAGTTTGGGGACAGGCGCGAACACCGGGGAGCTGTTTTTT
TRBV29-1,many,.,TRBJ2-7,CSVKNYEQYF,TGCAGCGTTAAAAACTACGAGCAGTACTTC
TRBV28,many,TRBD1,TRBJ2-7,CASSLMDRGSSEQYF,TGTGCCAGCAGTCTTATGGACAGGGGATCTTCCGAGCAGTACTTC
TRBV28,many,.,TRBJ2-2,CASLNSWAGELFF,TGTGCCAGCTTAAATAGTTGGGCCGGGGAGCTGTTTTTT
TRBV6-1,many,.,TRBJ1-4,CASSQVSREKLFF,TGTGCCAGCAGTCAGGTTTCGCGGGAAAAACTGTTTTTT
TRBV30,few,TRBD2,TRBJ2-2,CAWKVAGPPGELFF,TGTGCCTGGAAGGTAGCGGGACCCCCCGGGGAGCTGTTTTTT
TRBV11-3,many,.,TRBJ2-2,CASSLEGSGTGELFF,TGTGCCAGCAGCTTAGAAGGGTCGGGCACCGGGGAGCTGTTTTTT
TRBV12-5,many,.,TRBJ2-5,CASGLGSWAAQETQYF,TGTGCTAGTGGTTTAGGGTCCTGGGCAGCACAAGAGACCCAGTACTTC
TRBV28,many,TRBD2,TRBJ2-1,CASSPAGTSLNEQFF,TGTGCCAGCAGCCCCGCCGGGACTAGCTTGAATGAGCAGTTCTTC
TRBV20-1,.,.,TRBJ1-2,CSAPDNYGYTF,TGCAGTGCTCCGGACAACTATGGCTACACCTTC
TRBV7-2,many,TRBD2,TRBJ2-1,CASSLSLGGAGVNEQFF,TGTGCCAGCAGCTTAAGTCTGGGGGGAGCGGGGGTCAATGAGCAGTTCTTC
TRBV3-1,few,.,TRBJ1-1,CASSHGQGRTEAFF,TGTGCCAGCAGCCATGGGCAGGGGAGGACTGAAGCTTTCTTT
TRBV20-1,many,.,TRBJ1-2,CSARDPRHGYTF,TGCAGTGCTAGAGATCCCAGGCACGGCTACACCTTC
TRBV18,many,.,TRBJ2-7,CASSQQGYYEQYF,TGTGCCAGCTCGCAACAGGGCTACTACGAGCAGTACTTC
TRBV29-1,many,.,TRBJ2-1,CSVEKTRTEQFF,TGCAGCGTTGAGAAGACTAGGACTGAGCAGTTCTTC
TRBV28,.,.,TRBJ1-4,CASSEGSNEKLFF,TGTGCCAGCAGTGAGGGGTCTAATGAAAAACTGTTTTTT
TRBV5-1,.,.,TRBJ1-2,CASSSGPPPMADYGYTF,TGCGCCAGCAGCTCGGGACCTCCCCCCATGGCCGACTATGGCTACACCTTC
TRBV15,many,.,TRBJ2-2,CATSRDQPGELFF,TGTGCCACCAGCAGAGATCAGCCCGGGGAGCTGTTTTTT
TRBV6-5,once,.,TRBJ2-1,CASSYSIGSTTYNEQFF,TGTGCCAGCAGTTACTCGATAGGAAGCACTACCTACAATGAGCAGTTCTTC
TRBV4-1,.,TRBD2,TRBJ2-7,CASSQVLSGGLNEQYF,TGCGCCAGCAGCCAAGTGCTTAGCGGGGGCCTAAACGAGCAGTACTTC
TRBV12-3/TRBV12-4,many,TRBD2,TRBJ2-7,CASRGGLAGHYEQYF,TGTGCCAGCAGGGGCGGACTAGCGGGTCACTACGAGCAGTACTTC